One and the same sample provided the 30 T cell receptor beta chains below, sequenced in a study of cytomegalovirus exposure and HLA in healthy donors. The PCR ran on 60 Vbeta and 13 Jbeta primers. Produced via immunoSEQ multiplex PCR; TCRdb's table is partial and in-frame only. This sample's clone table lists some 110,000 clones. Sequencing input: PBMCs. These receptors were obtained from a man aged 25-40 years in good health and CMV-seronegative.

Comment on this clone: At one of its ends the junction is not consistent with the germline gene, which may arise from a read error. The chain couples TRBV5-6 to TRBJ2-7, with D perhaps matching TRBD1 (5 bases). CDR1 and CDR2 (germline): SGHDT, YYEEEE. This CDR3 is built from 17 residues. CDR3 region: CASSLAVAPRRWGEPYF. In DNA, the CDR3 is TGTGCCAGCAGCTTGGCCGTCGCCCCCCGACGGTGGGGCGAGCCGTACTTC.

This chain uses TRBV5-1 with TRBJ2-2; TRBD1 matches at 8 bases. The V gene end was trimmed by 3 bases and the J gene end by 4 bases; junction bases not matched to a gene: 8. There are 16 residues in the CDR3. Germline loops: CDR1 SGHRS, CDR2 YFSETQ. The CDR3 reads CASSSTGQGSTGELFF. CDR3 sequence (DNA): TGCGCCAGCAGCTCCACAGGACAGGGCAGCACCGGGGAGCTGTTTTTT.

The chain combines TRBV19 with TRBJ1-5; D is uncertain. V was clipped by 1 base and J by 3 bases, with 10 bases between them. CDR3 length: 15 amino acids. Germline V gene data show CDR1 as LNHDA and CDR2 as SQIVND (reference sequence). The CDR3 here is CASSIAQNINQPQHF. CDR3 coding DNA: TGTGCCAGTAGTATAGCACAGAATATCAATCAGCCCCAGCATTTT.

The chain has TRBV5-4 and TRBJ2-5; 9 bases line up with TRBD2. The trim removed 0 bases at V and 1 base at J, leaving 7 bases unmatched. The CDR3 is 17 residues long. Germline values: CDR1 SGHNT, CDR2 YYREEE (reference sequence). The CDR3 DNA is TGTGCCAGCAGCTTGGCCGTTAGCGGGGGTCGCCAAGAGACCCAGTACTTC. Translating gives CASSLAVSGGRQETQYF.

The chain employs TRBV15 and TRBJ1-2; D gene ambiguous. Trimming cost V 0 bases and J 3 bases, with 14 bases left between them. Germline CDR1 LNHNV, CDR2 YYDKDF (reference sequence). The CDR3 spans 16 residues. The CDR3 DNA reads TGTGCCACCAGCAGAGATAGAAACGTTGGGCACTATGGCTACACCTTC. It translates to CATSRDRNVGHYGYTF.

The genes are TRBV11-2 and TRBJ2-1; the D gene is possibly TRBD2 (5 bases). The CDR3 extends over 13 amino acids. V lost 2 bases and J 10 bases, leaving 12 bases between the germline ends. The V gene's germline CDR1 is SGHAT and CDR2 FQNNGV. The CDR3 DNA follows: TGTGCCAGCAGCTTATCGCCGAGGGAGGAGCAGTTCTTC. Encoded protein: CASSLSPREEQFF. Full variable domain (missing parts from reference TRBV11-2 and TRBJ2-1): EAGVAQSPRYKIIEKRQSVAFWCNPISGHATLYWYQQILGQGPKLLIQFQNNGVVDDSQLPKDRFSAERLKGVDSTLKIQPAKLEDSAVYLCASSLSPREEQFFGPGTRLTVL.

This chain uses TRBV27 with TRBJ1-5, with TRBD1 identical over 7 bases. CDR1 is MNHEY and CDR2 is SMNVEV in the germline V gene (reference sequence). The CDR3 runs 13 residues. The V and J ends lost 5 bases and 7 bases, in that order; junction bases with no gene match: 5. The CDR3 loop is CASSRQGVQPQHF. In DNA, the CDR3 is TGTGCCAGCAGTAGACAGGGTGTGCAGCCCCAGCATTTT.

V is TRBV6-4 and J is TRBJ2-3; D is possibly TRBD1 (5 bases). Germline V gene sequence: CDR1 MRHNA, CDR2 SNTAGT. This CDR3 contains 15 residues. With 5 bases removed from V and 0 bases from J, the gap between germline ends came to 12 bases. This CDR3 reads CASSLFGQSTDTQYF. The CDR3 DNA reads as TGTGCCAGCAGTCTATTTGGACAAAGCACAGATACGCAGTATTTT.

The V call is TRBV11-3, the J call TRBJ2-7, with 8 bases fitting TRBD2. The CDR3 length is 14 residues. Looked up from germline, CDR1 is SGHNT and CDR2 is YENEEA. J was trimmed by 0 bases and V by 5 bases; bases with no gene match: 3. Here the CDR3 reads CASSQLADSYEQYF. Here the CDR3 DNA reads TGTGCCAGCAGCCAACTAGCGGACTCCTACGAGCAGTACTTC.

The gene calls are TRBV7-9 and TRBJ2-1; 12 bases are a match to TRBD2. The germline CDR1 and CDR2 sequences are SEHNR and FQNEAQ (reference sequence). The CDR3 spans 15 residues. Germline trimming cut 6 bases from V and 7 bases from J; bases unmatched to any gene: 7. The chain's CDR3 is CASSRAGTSGNEQFF. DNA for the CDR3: TGTGCCAGCAGTCGTGCCGGGACTAGCGGGAATGAGCAGTTCTTC.

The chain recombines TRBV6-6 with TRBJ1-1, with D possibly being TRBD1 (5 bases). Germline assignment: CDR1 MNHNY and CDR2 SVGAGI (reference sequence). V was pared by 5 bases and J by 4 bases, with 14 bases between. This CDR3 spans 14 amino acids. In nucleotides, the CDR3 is TGTGCCAGCAGTGGGGGGAGGTTGGGCACTGAAGCTTTCTTT. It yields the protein CASSGGRLGTEAFF.

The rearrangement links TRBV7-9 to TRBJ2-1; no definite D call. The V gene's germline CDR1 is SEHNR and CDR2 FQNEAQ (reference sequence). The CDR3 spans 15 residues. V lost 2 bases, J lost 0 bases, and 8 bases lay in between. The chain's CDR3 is CASSLNPSSYNEQFF. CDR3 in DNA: TGTGCCAGCAGCTTAAACCCTAGCTCCTACAATGAGCAGTTCTTC.

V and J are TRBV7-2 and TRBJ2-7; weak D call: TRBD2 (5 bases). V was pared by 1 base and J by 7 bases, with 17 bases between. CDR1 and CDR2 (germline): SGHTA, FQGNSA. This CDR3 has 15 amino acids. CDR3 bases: TGTGCCAGCAGCTTAGTCCCGGCAGCCGGGGAGGAGCAGTACTTC. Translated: CASSLVPAAGEEQYF.

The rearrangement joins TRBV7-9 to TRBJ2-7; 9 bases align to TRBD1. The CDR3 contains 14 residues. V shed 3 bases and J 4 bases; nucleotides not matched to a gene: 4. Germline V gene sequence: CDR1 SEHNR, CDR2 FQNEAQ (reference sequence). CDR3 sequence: CASSFVGQGYEQYF. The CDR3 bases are TGTGCCAGCAGCTTCGTCGGACAGGGGTACGAGCAGTACTTC.

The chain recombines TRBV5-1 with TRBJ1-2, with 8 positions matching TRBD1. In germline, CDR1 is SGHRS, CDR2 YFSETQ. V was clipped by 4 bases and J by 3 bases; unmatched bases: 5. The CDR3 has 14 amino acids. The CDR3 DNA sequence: TGCGCCAGCAGCACCGGACAGGGCGACTATGGCTACACCTTC. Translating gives CASSTGQGDYGYTF.

For the CDR3, the DNA is TGTGCCAGCAGCCACGGACTAGCGGTCCTTCAAGAGACCCAGTACTTC. This gives the protein CASSHGLAVLQETQYF. The rearrangement uses TRBV7-7 and TRBJ2-5, with TRBD2 identical over 10 bases. The CDR3 extends over 16 amino acids. Per germline, CDR1 SSHAT and CDR2 FNYEAQ (reference sequence). Trimming removed 5 bases from V and 2 bases from J; junction bases left unmatched: 8.

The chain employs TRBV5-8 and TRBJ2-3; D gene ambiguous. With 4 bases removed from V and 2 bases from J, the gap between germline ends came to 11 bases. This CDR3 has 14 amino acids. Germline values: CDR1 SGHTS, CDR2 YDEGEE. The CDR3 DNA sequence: TGTGCCAGCAGCCCCCCGAGATTCACAGATACGCAGTATTTT. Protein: CASSPPRFTDTQYF.

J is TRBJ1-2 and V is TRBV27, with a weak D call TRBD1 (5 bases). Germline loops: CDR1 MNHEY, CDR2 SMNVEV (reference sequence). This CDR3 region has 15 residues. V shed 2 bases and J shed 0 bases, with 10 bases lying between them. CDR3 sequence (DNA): TGTGCCAGCAGTTTAGCCCTGACAGCTAACTATGGCTACACCTTC. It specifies CASSLALTANYGYTF.

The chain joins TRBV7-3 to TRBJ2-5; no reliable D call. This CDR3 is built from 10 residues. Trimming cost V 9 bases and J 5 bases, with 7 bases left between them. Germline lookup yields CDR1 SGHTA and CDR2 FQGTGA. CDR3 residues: CARLEETQYF. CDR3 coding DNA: TGTGCCAGATTGGAGGAGACCCAGTACTTC.

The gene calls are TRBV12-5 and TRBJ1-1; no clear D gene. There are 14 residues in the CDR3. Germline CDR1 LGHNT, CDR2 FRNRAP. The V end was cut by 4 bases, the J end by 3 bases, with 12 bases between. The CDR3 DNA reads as TGTGCTAGTGGTTGGCATCCTGAGGACACTGAAGCTTTCTTT. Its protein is CASGWHPEDTEAFF.

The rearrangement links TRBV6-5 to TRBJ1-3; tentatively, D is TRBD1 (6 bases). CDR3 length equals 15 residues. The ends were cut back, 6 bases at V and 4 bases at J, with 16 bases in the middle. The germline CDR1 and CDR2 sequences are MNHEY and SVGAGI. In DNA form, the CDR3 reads TGTGCCAGCAGCATCCTTCCAGGGGCCGGAAACACCATATATTTT. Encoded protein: CASSILPGAGNTIYF.

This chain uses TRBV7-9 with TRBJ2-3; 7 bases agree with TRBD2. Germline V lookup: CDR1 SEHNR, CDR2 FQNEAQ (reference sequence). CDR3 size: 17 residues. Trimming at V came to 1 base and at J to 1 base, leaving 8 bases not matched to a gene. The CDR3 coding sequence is TGTGCCAGCAGCTTAGACCCGTGGGGGAGGGGCACAGATACGCAGTATTTT. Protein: CASSLDPWGRGTDTQYF. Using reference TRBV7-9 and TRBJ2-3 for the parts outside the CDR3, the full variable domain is DTGVSQNPRHKITKRGQNVTFRCDPISEHNRLYWYRQTLGQGPEFLTYFQNEAQLEKSRLLSDRFSAERPKGSFSTLEIQRTEQGDSAMYLCASSLDPWGRGTDTQYFGPGTRLTVL.

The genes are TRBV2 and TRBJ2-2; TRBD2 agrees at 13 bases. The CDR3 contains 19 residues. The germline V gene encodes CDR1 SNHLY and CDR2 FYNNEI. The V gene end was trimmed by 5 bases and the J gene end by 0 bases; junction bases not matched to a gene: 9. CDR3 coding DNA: TGTGCCAGCAGTTTGCGAGCGGGACTAGCGGGGACGAACACCGGGGAGCTGTTTTTT. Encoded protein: CASSLRAGLAGTNTGELFF.

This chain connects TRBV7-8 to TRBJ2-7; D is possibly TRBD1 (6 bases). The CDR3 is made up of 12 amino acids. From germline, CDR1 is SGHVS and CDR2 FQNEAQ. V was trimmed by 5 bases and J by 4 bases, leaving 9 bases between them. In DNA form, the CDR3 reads TGTGCCAGCAGCCCCGGGACATACGAGCAGTACTTC. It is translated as CASSPGTYEQYF.

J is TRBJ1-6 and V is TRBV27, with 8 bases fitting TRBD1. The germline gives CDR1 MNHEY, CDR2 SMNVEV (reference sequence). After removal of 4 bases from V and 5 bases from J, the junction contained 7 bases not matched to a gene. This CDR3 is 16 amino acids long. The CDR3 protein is CASSSTPGGDNSPLHF. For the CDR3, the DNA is TGTGCCAGCAGTTCAACTCCAGGGGGCGATAATTCACCCCTCCACTTT.

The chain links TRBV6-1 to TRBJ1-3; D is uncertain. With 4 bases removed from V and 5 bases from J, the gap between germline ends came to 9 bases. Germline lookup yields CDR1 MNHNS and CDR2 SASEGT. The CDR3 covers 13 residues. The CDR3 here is CASSVSGRNTIYF. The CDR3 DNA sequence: TGTGCCAGCAGTGTATCAGGTCGAAACACCATATATTTT.

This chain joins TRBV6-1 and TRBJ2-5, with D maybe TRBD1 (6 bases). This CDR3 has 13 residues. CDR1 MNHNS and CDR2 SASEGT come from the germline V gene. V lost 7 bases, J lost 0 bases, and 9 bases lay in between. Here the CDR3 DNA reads TGTGCCAGCAACCGGGACAACCAAGAGACCCAGTACTTC. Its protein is CASNRDNQETQYF.

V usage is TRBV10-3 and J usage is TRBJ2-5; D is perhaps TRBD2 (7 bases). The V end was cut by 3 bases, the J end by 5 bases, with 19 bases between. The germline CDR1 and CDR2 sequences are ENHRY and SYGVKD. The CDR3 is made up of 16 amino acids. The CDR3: CAISDPEGGARETQYF. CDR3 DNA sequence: TGTGCCATCAGTGATCCCGAAGGGGGGGCCAGGGAGACCCAGTACTTC.

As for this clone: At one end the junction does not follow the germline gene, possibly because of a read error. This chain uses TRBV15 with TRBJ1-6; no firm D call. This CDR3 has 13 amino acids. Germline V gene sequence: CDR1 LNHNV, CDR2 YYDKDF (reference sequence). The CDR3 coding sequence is TGTGCCACCGGCAGAGCGAGAATTCCACCCCTCCACTTT. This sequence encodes CATGRARIPPLHF.

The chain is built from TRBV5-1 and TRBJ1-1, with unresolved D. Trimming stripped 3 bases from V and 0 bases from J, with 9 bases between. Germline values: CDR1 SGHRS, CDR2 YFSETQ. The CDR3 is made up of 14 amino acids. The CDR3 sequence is CASSSWQMNTEAFF. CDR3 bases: TGCGCCAGCAGCTCTTGGCAGATGAACACTGAAGCTTTCTTT.